A single sample is the source of the 25 T cell receptor beta chains below, sequenced in a study of blood T cell repertoires in COVID-19. Sequenced by immunoSEQ multiplex PCR; TCRdb stores in-frame clones only, minus some. The top ten hold 10% to 15% of the sample, which has 140,000 to 150,000 clones, around 81% seen once. Sequencing used peripheral blood. The receptor source for this set is a man aged 55 to 70 with active or convalescent COVID-19.

This clone was picked up many times. V usage is TRBV13 and J usage is TRBJ2-1; 8 bases match TRBD1. The germline V gene has CDR1 PRHDT and CDR2 FYEKMQ (reference sequence). Germline trimming cut 3 bases from V and 0 bases from J; bases unmatched to any gene: 1. The CDR3 spans 15 residues. The CDR3, as DNA: TGTGCCAGCAGCTTTGGACAGGGCTCCTACAATGAGCAGTTCTTC. Translating gives CASSFGQGSYNEQFF.

The genes are TRBV2 and TRBJ1-1; possibly TRBD1 for D (5 bases). Trimming removed 6 bases at V and 3 bases at J, with 8 bases between. The germline V gene encodes CDR1 SNHLY and CDR2 FYNNEI. The CDR3 loop spans 12 amino acids. The CDR3 DNA sequence: TGTGCCAGCAGGGGGCAATACACTGAAGCTTTCTTT. It codes for CASRGQYTEAFF.

V usage is TRBV9 and J usage is TRBJ2-5; 8 positions match TRBD2. CDR3 length equals 15 residues. In germline, CDR1 is SGDLS, CDR2 YYNGEE. The junction had 6 bases not matched to a gene; V was cut back by 1 base and J by 4 bases. CDR3 DNA sequence: TGTGCCAGCAGCGTACACGGGAGGGCCAGAGAGACCCAGTACTTC. The encoded protein is CASSVHGRARETQYF. Full variable domain (rest looked up from reference TRBV9 and TRBJ2-5): DSGVTQTPKHLITATGQRVTLRCSPRSGDLSVYWYQQSLDQGLQFLIQYYNGEERAKGNILERFSAQQFPDLHSELNLSSLELGDSALYFCASSVHGRARETQYFGPGTRLLVL.

This clone occurred a few times. The rearrangement links TRBV18 to TRBJ2-7; 7 nucleotides agree with TRBD2. CDR1 KGHSH and CDR2 LQKENI come from the germline V gene. CDR3 size: 13 residues. The trim removed 3 bases at V and 3 bases at J, leaving 2 bases unmatched. The CDR3 DNA sequence: TGTGCCAGCTCACCGGGACTAAGCTACGAGCAGTACTTC. As protein: CASSPGLSYEQYF. Together with reference TRBV18 and TRBJ2-7, the CDR3 gives the full variable domain: NAGVMQNPRHLVRRRGQEARLRCSPMKGHSHVYWYRQLPEEGLKFMVYLQKENIIDESGMPKERFSAEFPKEGPSILRIQQVVRGDSAAYFCASSPGLSYEQYFGPGTRLTVT.

This clone has more than one count but fewer than ten. The V gene is TRBV19, the J gene TRBJ2-2; TRBD2 matches 11 bases. V dropped 3 bases and J dropped 0; count of bases not matched to a gene: 3. CDR1 is LNHDA, CDR2 SQIVND, per germline (reference sequence). This CDR3 has 17 amino acids. The CDR3, as DNA: TGTGCCAGTAGTATGACTAGCGGGATCGCGAACACCGGGGAGCTGTTTTTT. This encodes CASSMTSGIANTGELFF.

V is TRBV2 and J is TRBJ1-6; 7 bases agree with TRBD1. The CDR3 consists of 15 residues. CDR1 and CDR2 from the germline V gene are SNHLY and FYNNEI. J gave up 5 bases and V 6 bases, and 7 bases lay outside the gene matches. CDR3: CASRGDRTNNSPLHF. The CDR3 DNA follows: TGTGCCAGCAGAGGGGACAGAACAAATAATTCACCCCTCCACTTT.

The CDR3 region is CASSQGGLVDEQFF. In nucleotides, the CDR3 is TGCGCCAGCAGCCAAGGCGGTCTAGTAGATGAGCAGTTCTTC. The chain has TRBV4-3 and TRBJ2-1; no clear D. The V end lost 1 base, the J end lost 8 bases, and 12 bases lay between the germline ends. Germline CDR1 reads LGHNA; CDR2 reads YSLEER. This CDR3 region has 14 residues.

The CDR3 DNA reads as TGCAGCGCCGGACTAGCGGGAGGCCCCGGCTCCTACGAGCAGTACTTC. Amino acid sequence: CSAGLAGGPGSYEQYF. The rearrangement uses TRBV29-1 and TRBJ2-7; the match to TRBD2 covers 14 bases. This CDR3 is 16 amino acids long. The germline V gene encodes CDR1 SQVTM and CDR2 ANQGSEA. The trim removed 7 bases at V and 0 bases at J, leaving 8 bases unmatched.

This clone was seen a handful of times. V is TRBV11-3 and J is TRBJ2-2; 7 nucleotides line up with TRBD1. The trim removed 0 bases at V and 1 base at J, leaving 5 bases unmatched. Germline loops: CDR1 SGHNT, CDR2 YENEEA. The CDR3 loop spans 17 amino acids. This CDR3 reads CASSLDVAGGNTGELFF. The CDR3 nucleotides read TGTGCCAGCAGCTTAGATGTCGCAGGGGGGAACACCGGGGAGCTGTTTTTT.

V is TRBV7-8 and J is TRBJ2-3, with a possible D match to TRBD2 (6 bases). This CDR3 has 15 amino acids. Germline V gene lookup returns CDR1 SGHVS and CDR2 FQNEAQ. Deletions cut 5 bases from V and 0 bases from J, with 12 bases between. CDR3 DNA: TGTGCCAGCAGCCTCAGAGCGGGTAGCACAGATACGCAGTATTTT. Translated, it gives CASSLRAGSTDTQYF.

This chain joins TRBV3-1 (or the pseudogene TRBV3-2) and TRBJ2-6; 9 bases match TRBD1. CDR3 length: 15 residues. The junction had 0 bases not matched to a gene; V was cut back by 4 bases and J by 2 bases. Germline values: CDR1 LGHDT, CDR2 YNNKEL (reference sequence). CDR3 sequence: CASSRDRAGANVLTF. The CDR3 DNA reads as TGTGCCAGCAGCCGGGACAGGGCTGGGGCCAACGTCCTGACTTTC.

V gene TRBV7-2 combines with J gene TRBJ2-5, with 8 bases fitting TRBD2. Germline V gives CDR1 SGHTA, CDR2 FQGNSA. The CDR3 spans 16 residues. J lost 1 base, V lost 5 bases, and 9 bases had no gene match. The CDR3 DNA reads as TGTGCCAGCAGCCCACCCCTCAGCGGGAGCCAAGAGACCCAGTACTTC. Its translation: CASSPPLSGSQETQYF.

The chain has TRBV5-4 and TRBJ1-3; TRBD1 agrees at 10 bases. The CDR3 consists of 17 residues. Germline V gene lookup returns CDR1 SGHNT and CDR2 YYREEE (reference sequence). With V trimmed by 1 base and J by 2 bases, 6 bases remained unmatched. The CDR3: CASSLMTGGPPGNTIYF. CDR3 sequence (DNA): TGTGCCAGCAGCTTGATGACAGGGGGCCCCCCTGGAAACACCATATATTTT.

The V gene is TRBV5-4, the J gene TRBJ2-2; possible D gene TRBD2, 6 bases. Germline loops: CDR1 SGHNT, CDR2 YYREEE (reference sequence). The CDR3 is 17 residues long. The V gene lost 4 bases and the J gene lost 2 bases, with 18 bases spanning the gap. CDR3 sequence: CASSPLTRTINTGELFF. CDR3 nucleotides: TGTGCCAGCAGCCCCCTGACCCGGACTATTAACACCGGGGAGCTGTTTTTT.

This clone was recorded a few times. CDR3 in DNA: TGCGCCAGCAGCTATGACAGGACCGGGGCTTTCTTT. Residues: CASSYDRTGAFF. V gene TRBV5-1 combines with J gene TRBJ1-1, with D possibly matching TRBD1 (6 bases). The V end lost 3 bases, the J end lost 11 bases, and 14 bases lay between the germline ends. The CDR3 spans 12 residues. In germline, CDR1 is SGHRS, CDR2 YFSETQ.

The J gene is TRBJ2-6, the V gene TRBV19, with 7 nucleotides matching TRBD1. From germline, CDR1 is LNHDA and CDR2 SQIVND (reference sequence). This CDR3 has 17 amino acids. V shed 3 bases, J shed 4 bases, and the junction held 9 bases outside the gene matches. In DNA form, the CDR3 reads TGTGCCAGTAGTATCCTGGCGACAGGGTCCGGGGCCAACGTCCTGACTTTC. Translating gives CASSILATGSGANVLTF.

The V gene is TRBV12-5, the J gene TRBJ2-1, with 12 positions matching TRBD2. Germline CDR1 LGHNT, CDR2 FRNRAP. The CDR3 sequence is 19 residues long. The junction had 9 bases not matched to a gene; V was cut back by 3 bases and J by 0 bases. CDR3 sequence reads: CASGLGLAGHRSSYNEQFF. In DNA form, the CDR3 reads TGTGCTAGTGGTTTAGGACTAGCGGGGCACAGGAGCTCCTACAATGAGCAGTTCTTC.

V usage is TRBV10-3 and J usage is TRBJ2-2, with 7 positions matching TRBD1. CDR1 and CDR2 from the germline V gene are ENHRY and SYGVKD. The CDR3 sequence is 11 residues long. CDR3 coding DNA: TGTGCTACGAGGGGGCCCGGGGAGCTGTTTTTT. It is translated as CATRGPGELFF.

This chain uses TRBV7-7 with TRBJ2-5; 10 nucleotides match TRBD1. The CDR3 is 14 amino acids. V was clipped by 5 bases and J by 5 bases; unmatched bases: 5. Germline loops: CDR1 SSHAT, CDR2 FNYEAQ (reference sequence). The CDR3: CASSPTGGGETQYF. DNA of the CDR3: TGTGCCAGCAGCCCGACAGGGGGCGGCGAGACCCAGTACTTC.

This clone is a singleton in its sample. The rearrangement uses TRBV6-4 and TRBJ2-1, with 9 positions matching TRBD2. Germline-derived CDR1 and CDR2 are MRHNA and SNTAGT. CDR3 length: 14 residues. The V gene end was trimmed by 2 bases and the J gene end by 12 bases; junction bases not matched to a gene: 8. Here the CDR3 DNA reads TGTGCCAGCAGTGACCCGACTAGCGGTATAAGGCAGTTCTTC. Its translation: CASSDPTSGIRQFF.

The chain recombines TRBV5-1 with TRBJ2-7, with TRBD1 as a possible D gene (6 bases). This CDR3 is built from 14 residues. The germline V gene encodes CDR1 SGHRS and CDR2 YFSETQ. V was cut by 2 bases and J by 7 bases, with 16 bases left in between. CDR3: CASSFYPGVREQYF. CDR3 nucleotide sequence: TGCGCCAGCAGCTTCTATCCAGGGGTTCGGGAGCAGTACTTC.

The chain employs TRBV28 and TRBJ2-5; 8 bases are a match to TRBD2. The CDR3 is made up of 15 amino acids. Per germline, CDR1 MDHEN and CDR2 SYDVKM. V was pared by 6 bases and J by 1 base, with 7 bases of the junction left unmatched. CDR3 amino acids: CASRGAGGLQETQYF. The CDR3 DNA is TGTGCCAGCAGAGGGGCGGGAGGACTCCAAGAGACCCAGTACTTC.

This chain links TRBV5-1 with TRBJ1-2; TRBD1 might be the D (5 bases). This CDR3 contains 15 residues. The V and J ends lost 1 base and 5 bases respectively, with 15 bases between them. Per germline, CDR1 SGHRS and CDR2 YFSETQ. This chain's CDR3 is CASSLITGGSYGYTF. CDR3 nucleotide sequence: TGCGCCAGCAGCTTGATAACAGGCGGATCGTATGGCTACACCTTC.

The gene calls are TRBV18 and TRBJ2-5; D not certain. Looked up from germline, CDR1 is KGHSH and CDR2 is LQKENI. Trimming took 1 base from V and 4 from J, leaving 10 bases between them. The CDR3 contains 14 residues. The CDR3 DNA sequence: TGTGCCAGCTCACCACGGCCTAGGCCAGAGACCCAGTACTTC. This encodes CASSPRPRPETQYF.

The J gene is TRBJ2-5, the V gene TRBV18, with TRBD1 matching 8 bases. The germline CDR1 and CDR2 sequences are KGHSH and LQKENI. The ends lost 2 bases at V and 5 bases at J; junction bases unmatched: 4. CDR3 size: 14 residues. Written as DNA, the CDR3 is TGTGCCAGCTCACCAGGCAGGGGGCAGGAGACCCAGTACTTC. Its translation: CASSPGRGQETQYF. The entire variable domain, with the rest obtained from reference TRBV18 and TRBJ2-5, is as follows: NAGVMQNPRHLVRRRGQEARLRCSPMKGHSHVYWYRQLPEEGLKFMVYLQKENIIDESGMPKERFSAEFPKEGPSILRIQQVVRGDSAAYFCASSPGRGQETQYFGPGTRLLVL.